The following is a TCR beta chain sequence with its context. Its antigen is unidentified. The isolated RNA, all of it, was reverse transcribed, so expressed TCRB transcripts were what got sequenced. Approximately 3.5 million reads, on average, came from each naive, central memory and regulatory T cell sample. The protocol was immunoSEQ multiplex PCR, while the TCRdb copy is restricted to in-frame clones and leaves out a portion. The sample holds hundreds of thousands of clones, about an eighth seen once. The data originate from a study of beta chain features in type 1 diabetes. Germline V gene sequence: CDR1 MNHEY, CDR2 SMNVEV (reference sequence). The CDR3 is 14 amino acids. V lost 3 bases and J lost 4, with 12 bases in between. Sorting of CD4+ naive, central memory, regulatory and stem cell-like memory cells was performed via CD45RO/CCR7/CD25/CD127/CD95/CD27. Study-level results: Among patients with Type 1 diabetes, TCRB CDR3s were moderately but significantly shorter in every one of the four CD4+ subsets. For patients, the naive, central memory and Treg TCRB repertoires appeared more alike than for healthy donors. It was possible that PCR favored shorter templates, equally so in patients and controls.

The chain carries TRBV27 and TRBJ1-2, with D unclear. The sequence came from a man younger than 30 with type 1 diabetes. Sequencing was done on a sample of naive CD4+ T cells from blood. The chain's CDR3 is CASSFDKFPYGYTF. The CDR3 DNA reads TGTGCCAGCAGTTTCGACAAGTTCCCCTATGGCTACACCTTC.